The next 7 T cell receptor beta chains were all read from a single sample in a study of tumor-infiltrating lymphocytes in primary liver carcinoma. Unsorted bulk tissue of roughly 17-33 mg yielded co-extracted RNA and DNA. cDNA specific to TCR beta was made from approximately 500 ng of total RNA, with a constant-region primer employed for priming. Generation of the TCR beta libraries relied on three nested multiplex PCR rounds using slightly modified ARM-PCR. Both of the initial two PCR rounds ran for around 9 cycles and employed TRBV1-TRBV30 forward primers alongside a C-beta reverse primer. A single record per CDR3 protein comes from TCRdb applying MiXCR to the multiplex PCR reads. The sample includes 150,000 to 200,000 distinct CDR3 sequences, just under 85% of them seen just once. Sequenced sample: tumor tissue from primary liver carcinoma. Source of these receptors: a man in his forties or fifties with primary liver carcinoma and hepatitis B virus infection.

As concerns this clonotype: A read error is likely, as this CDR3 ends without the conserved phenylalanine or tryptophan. This CDR3 reads CASSSGGNFVGARTDKQYI. CDR3 nucleotides: TGCGCCAGCAGCTCTGGGGGAAACTTTGTTGGAGCCCGCACAGATAAACAGTATATT. The chain is built from TRBV11-1 and TRBJ2-3, with D perhaps being TRBD1 or TRBD2 (5 bases each). The CDR3 contains 19 residues. CDR1 and CDR2 (germline): SGHAT, FQDESV (reference sequence).

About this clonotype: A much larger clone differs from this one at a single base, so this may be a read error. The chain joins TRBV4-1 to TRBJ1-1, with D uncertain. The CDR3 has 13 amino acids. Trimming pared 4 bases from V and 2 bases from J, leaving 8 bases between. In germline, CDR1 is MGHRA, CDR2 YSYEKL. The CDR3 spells CASSPRSNTEAFF. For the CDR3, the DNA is TGCGCCAGCAGCCCGCGGAGTAACACTGAAGCTTTCTTT.

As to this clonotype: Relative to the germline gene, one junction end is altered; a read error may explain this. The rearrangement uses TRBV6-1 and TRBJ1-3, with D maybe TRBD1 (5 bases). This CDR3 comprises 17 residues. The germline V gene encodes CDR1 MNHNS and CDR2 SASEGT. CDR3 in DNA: TGTGCCAGCGGTGATCTGTTAGGGACCTCCACTGGAAACACCATATATTTT. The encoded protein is CASGDLLGTSTGNTIYF.

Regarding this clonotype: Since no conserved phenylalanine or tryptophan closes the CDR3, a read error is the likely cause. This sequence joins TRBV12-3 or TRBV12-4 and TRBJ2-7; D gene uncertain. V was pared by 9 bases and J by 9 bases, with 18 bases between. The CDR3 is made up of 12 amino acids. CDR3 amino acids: CASSLTSGGQYL. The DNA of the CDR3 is TGTGCCAGTAGTCTCACTTCGGGTGGGCAGTACCTC.

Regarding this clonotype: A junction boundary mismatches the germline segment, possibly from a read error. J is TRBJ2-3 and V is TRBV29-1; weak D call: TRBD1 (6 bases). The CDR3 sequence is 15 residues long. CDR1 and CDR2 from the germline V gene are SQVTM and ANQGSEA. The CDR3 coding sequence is TGCAGCATTGAAGACCGGACAGCCAGCACAGATACGCAGTATTTT. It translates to CSIEDRTASTDTQYF.

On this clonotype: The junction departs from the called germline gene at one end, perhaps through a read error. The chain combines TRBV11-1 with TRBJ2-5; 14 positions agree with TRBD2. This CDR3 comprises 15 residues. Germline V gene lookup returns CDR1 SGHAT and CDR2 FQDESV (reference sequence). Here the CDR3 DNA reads TGTGCCAGCATGCTCACGGGACTAGCGGGAGAGACCCAGCACTTC. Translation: CASMLTGLAGETQHF. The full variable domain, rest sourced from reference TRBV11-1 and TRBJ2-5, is EAEVAQSPRYKITEKSQAVAFWCDPISGHATLYWYRQILGQGPELLVQFQDESVVDDSQLPKDRFSAERLKGVDSTLKIQPAELGDSAMYLCASMLTGLAGETQHFGPGTRLLVL.

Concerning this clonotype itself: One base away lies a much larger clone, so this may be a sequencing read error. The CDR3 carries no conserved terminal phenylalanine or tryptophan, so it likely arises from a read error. The CDR3 DNA reads as TGTGCCAGCTCCCAGCTGAACAATGAGCAGTTCTGC. This gives the protein CASSQLNNEQFC. The gene calls are TRBV28 and TRBJ2-1; no definite D call. From germline, CDR1 is MDHEN and CDR2 SYDVKM. The CDR3 is made up of 12 amino acids. Trimming shortened V by 8 bases and J by 5 bases, and 10 bases separated the two germline ends.